This passage covers 26 T cell receptor beta chains from one sample sequenced in a study of a mutant IDH1 vaccine in newly diagnosed glioma. Using immunoSEQ multiplex PCR, the repertoire was profiled, and TCRdb retains in-frame clones only, with some absent. This sample carries about 98,000 clones, around 90% of them seen once, and the ten largest clones take approximately 0.58%. The time point is: baseline, week 1 (first vaccination visit). Noted treatment: pre-vaccination baseline after standard-of-care therapy. The input for sequencing was PBMCs, taken from a glioma patient treated with radiotherapy, temozolomide or both. These receptors were obtained from a woman aged 45 to 65 with glioma.

The chain joins TRBV30 to TRBJ1-1, with D tentatively TRBD1 (6 bases). Germline V CDR1 and CDR2: GTSNPN, SVGIG (reference sequence). The V end lost 6 bases, the J end lost 1 base, and 12 bases lay between the germline ends. The CDR3 extends over 13 amino acids. The CDR3 region is CACLGTSNTEAFF. CDR3 DNA sequence: TGTGCCTGCCTTGGGACATCGAACACTGAAGCTTTCTTT.

This clone was picked up a small number of times. The chain employs TRBV7-6 and TRBJ1-6, with D perhaps TRBD1 (5 bases). Germline CDR1 reads SGHVS; CDR2 reads FNYEAQ. Trimming took off 1 base at V and 10 bases at J, with 14 bases between the two ends. CDR3 length equals 15 residues. The chain's CDR3 is CASSLGGQGGSPLHF. CDR3 DNA sequence: TGTGCCAGCAGCTTAGGGGGTCAGGGTGGCTCACCCCTCCACTTT.

There are a few counts of this clone. The chain has TRBV5-1 and TRBJ2-7; 8 bases line up with TRBD1. This CDR3 contains 15 residues. The ends lost 4 bases at V and 3 bases at J; junction bases unmatched: 9. Germline assignment: CDR1 SGHRS and CDR2 YFSETQ. The CDR3 nucleotides read TGCGCCAGCAGCATAACCGGGACAGGTCTCTACGAGCAGTACTTC. It is translated as CASSITGTGLYEQYF.

This clone showed up just a few times. The chain uses TRBV30 and TRBJ2-7; 12 bases line up with TRBD1. Losses at the gene ends were 4 bases for V and 2 bases for J; bases not matched to a gene: 12. CDR3 length: 17 amino acids. Germline V gene data show CDR1 as GTSNPN and CDR2 as SVGIG (reference sequence). The CDR3 DNA sequence: TGTGCCTGGAAGAGGGACAGGGGGCCTAATCGCGCCTACGAGCAGTACTTC. It translates to CAWKRDRGPNRAYEQYF.

CDR3 in amino acids: CASTAGETQYF. The CDR3 DNA is TGTGCCAGTACCGCAGGGGAGACCCAGTACTTC. This chain uses TRBV19 with TRBJ2-5, with a weak D call TRBD1 (5 bases). The germline V gene encodes CDR1 LNHDA and CDR2 SQIVND (reference sequence). Trimming took off 7 bases at V and 5 bases at J, with 8 bases between the two ends. The CDR3 length is 11 residues.

Here the CDR3 DNA reads TGTGCCAGCAGTCTTGACAGGAAGAACTATGGCTACACCTTC. As protein: CASSLDRKNYGYTF. The rearrangement uses TRBV5-4 and TRBJ1-2; D perhaps matches TRBD1 (6 bases). The length of the CDR3 is 14 residues. Germline CDR1 reads SGHNT; CDR2 reads YYREEE (reference sequence). The V gene lost 5 bases and the J gene lost 2 bases, with 13 bases spanning the gap.

This chain connects TRBV28 to TRBJ1-2, with TRBD1 matching 8 bases. This CDR3 has 15 residues. The V and J ends lost 5 bases and 3 bases, in that order; junction bases with no gene match: 8. CDR1 and CDR2 from the germline V gene are MDHEN and SYDVKM. The CDR3 DNA follows: TGTGCCAGCAGTGGGGCGGACAGGGCAGACTATGGCTACACCTTC. This codes for CASSGADRADYGYTF.

The chain has TRBV5-6 and TRBJ2-3; D could derive from TRBD1 or TRBD2 (5 bases each). This CDR3 is built from 14 residues. Per germline, CDR1 SGHDT and CDR2 YYEEEE. V was clipped by 3 bases and J by 0 bases, with 8 bases between them. The CDR3 protein is CASSWDGSTDTQYF. CDR3 nucleotides: TGTGCCAGCAGCTGGGACGGGAGCACAGATACGCAGTATTTT.

V is TRBV6-1 and J is TRBJ1-2; D unresolved. The germline V and J ends were trimmed by 7 bases and 4 bases, with 13 bases remaining between them. Looked up from germline, CDR1 is MNHNS and CDR2 is SASEGT. The CDR3 consists of 13 residues. In DNA form, the CDR3 reads TGTGCCAGCACGGAGAGAGAATTCTATGGCTACACCTTC. Translation gives CASTEREFYGYTF.

V and J are TRBV7-9 and TRBJ2-1; 8 bases map to TRBD2. Trimming at V came to 9 bases and at J to 2 bases, leaving 6 bases not matched to a gene. The CDR3 sequence is 14 residues long. CDR1 and CDR2 from the germline V gene are SEHNR and FQNEAQ (reference sequence). CDR3: CASVTSGPYNEQFF. CDR3 DNA: TGTGCCAGTGTTACTAGCGGACCCTACAATGAGCAGTTCTTC.

The chain recombines TRBV30 with TRBJ1-2; unclear D gene. Germline lookup yields CDR1 GTSNPN and CDR2 SVGIG (reference sequence). There are 13 residues in the CDR3. Trimming left V 4 bases short and J 2 bases short, with 11 bases between. CDR3 DNA sequence: TGTGCCTGGATAGGGTGGCCGAACTATGGCTACACCTTC. Its protein is CAWIGWPNYGYTF.

This clone was counted a few times. The chain employs TRBV29-1 and TRBJ1-1; D not resolved. Germline assignment: CDR1 SQVTM and CDR2 ANQGSEA. The V gene lost 6 bases and the J gene lost 4 bases, with 9 bases spanning the gap. The CDR3 extends over 11 amino acids. The chain's CDR3 is CSVARSTEAFF. The DNA for the CDR3 is TGCAGCGTAGCCAGGAGCACTGAAGCTTTCTTT.

The chain links TRBV6-5 to TRBJ1-6; D might be TRBD1 (5 bases). V lost 8 bases and J lost 7, with 15 bases in between. CDR1 is MNHEY, CDR2 SVGAGI, per germline. The CDR3 extends over 14 amino acids. The CDR3 DNA reads as TGTGCCAGCTCAGGGACCTACCAGAATTCACCCCTCCACTTT. Translation gives CASSGTYQNSPLHF.

The chain carries TRBV19 and TRBJ2-5, with TRBD1 matching 8 bases. The CDR3 runs 16 residues. Trimming cost V 1 base and J 2 bases; bases outside gene matches: 6. CDR1 is LNHDA, CDR2 SQIVND, per germline (reference sequence). Here the CDR3 DNA reads TGTGCCAGTAGTATAGTAGGGGGGACAGGACAAGAGACCCAGTACTTC. This gives the protein CASSIVGGTGQETQYF.

The CDR3 DNA reads TGCGCCAGCAGTTGGGCTAGCGGGAGCGGTAATGAGCAGTTCTTC. Protein sequence: CASSWASGSGNEQFF. The J gene is TRBJ2-1, the V gene TRBV10-2, with 10 positions matching TRBD2. The germline V gene has CDR1 WSHSY and CDR2 SAAADI. This CDR3 region has 15 residues. The V segment lost 5 bases and the J segment 7 bases; nucleotides outside the gene matches: 8.

In DNA, the CDR3 is TGTGCCAGCAGGTCGGATCCGCCAAGCTACGAGCAGTACTTC. It translates to CASRSDPPSYEQYF. The chain carries TRBV6-5 and TRBJ2-7, with D hard to call. This CDR3 has 14 residues. Germline-derived CDR1 and CDR2 are MNHEY and SVGAGI. The V end was cut by 6 bases, the J end by 3 bases, with 15 bases between.

This sequence joins TRBV18 and TRBJ1-1; TRBD1 matches at 8 bases. V trimming: 4 bases; J trimming: 1 base; junction bases outside the gene matches: 5. The V gene's germline CDR1 is KGHSH and CDR2 LQKENI. The CDR3 length is 15 residues. The CDR3 DNA reads TGTGCCAGCTCACTAAGGGACAGGTGGAACACTGAAGCTTTCTTT. Translated, it gives CASSLRDRWNTEAFF.

The J gene is TRBJ2-2, the V gene TRBV25-1; D remains ambiguous. The V end was cut by 2 bases, the J end by 0 bases, with 10 bases between. This CDR3 is 16 amino acids long. Germline V gives CDR1 MGHDK, CDR2 SYGVNS. The CDR3: CASSEPGPPNTGELFF. In DNA, the CDR3 is TGTGCCAGCAGTGAACCCGGTCCCCCGAACACCGGGGAGCTGTTTTTT. The full variable domain, its missing parts supplied by reference TRBV25-1 and TRBJ2-2, is EADIYQTPRYLVIGTGKKITLECSQTMGHDKMYWYQQDPGMELHLIHYSYGVNSTEKGDLSSESTVSRIRTEHFPLTLESARPSHTSQYLCASSEPGPPNTGELFFGEGSRLTVL.

The V gene is TRBV5-5, the J gene TRBJ2-1, with a possible D match to TRBD1 (5 bases). The germline V and J ends were trimmed by 3 bases and 0 bases, with 10 bases remaining between them. CDR3 length: 15 residues. The germline V gene encodes CDR1 SGHKS and CDR2 YYEKEE (reference sequence). In DNA, the CDR3 is TGTGCCAGCAGCTGGGGCCCTAGCTCCTACAATGAGCAGTTCTTC. Residues: CASSWGPSSYNEQFF.

The chain links TRBV28 to TRBJ2-7, with D maybe TRBD2 (6 bases). The length of the CDR3 is 12 residues. V gave up 6 bases and J gave up 2 bases, with 8 bases separating them. From germline, CDR1 is MDHEN and CDR2 SYDVKM. The DNA of the CDR3 is TGTGCCAGCAGGGAGGGCACCTACGAGCAGTACTTC. Translation gives CASREGTYEQYF.

The chain carries TRBV19 and TRBJ1-2, with a weak D call TRBD1 (6 bases). V lost 7 bases and J lost 3, with 12 bases in between. Germline V gene sequence: CDR1 LNHDA, CDR2 SQIVND (reference sequence). The CDR3 runs to 13 residues. The CDR3 coding sequence is TGTGCCAGTATCGGGGGCCTAGACTATGGCTACACCTTC. Protein sequence: CASIGGLDYGYTF. Full variable domain (outside the CDR3, taken from reference TRBV19 and TRBJ1-2): DGGITQSPKYLFRKEGQNVTLSCEQNLNHDAMYWYRQDPGQGLRLIYYSQIVNDFQKGDIAEGYSVSREKKESFPLTVTSAQKNPTAFYLCASIGGLDYGYTFGSGTRLTVV.

V is TRBV29-1 and J is TRBJ2-3; D ambiguous. The CDR3 is 12 residues long. Germline V lookup: CDR1 SQVTM, CDR2 ANQGSEA. Trimming removed 2 bases at V and 8 bases at J, with 11 bases between. The CDR3 DNA reads TGCAGCGTTGAATTGAACAGTGGTACGCAGTATTTT. It encodes CSVELNSGTQYF.

The chain couples TRBV5-1 to TRBJ2-1; 10 bases are a match to TRBD1. This CDR3 comprises 15 residues. With 2 bases clipped from V and 8 bases from J, the junction kept 7 bases outside the gene matches. From germline, CDR1 is SGHRS and CDR2 YFSETQ. This CDR3 is CASSFSGQGLDEQFF. The CDR3 nucleotides read TGCGCCAGCAGCTTCTCGGGACAGGGGCTCGATGAGCAGTTCTTC. The complete variable domain, with remaining parts taken from reference TRBV5-1 and TRBJ2-1, reads KAGVTQTPRYLIKTRGQQVTLSCSPISGHRSVSWYQQTPGQGLQFLFEYFSETQRNKGNFPGRFSGRQFSNSRSEMNVSTLELGDSALYLCASSFSGQGLDEQFFGPGTRLTVL.

This chain connects TRBV29-1 to TRBJ2-3; tentative D call: TRBD1 (6 bases). Trimming took off 6 bases at V and 5 bases at J, with 18 bases between the two ends. The CDR3 consists of 14 residues. Per germline, CDR1 SQVTM and CDR2 ANQGSEA. The CDR3 nucleotides are TGCAGCGTGGCCGAAGGGGGAGTAAGAGATACGCAGTATTTT. Its translation is CSVAEGGVRDTQYF.

This chain links TRBV11-2 with TRBJ2-3; unclear D gene. CDR3 size: 12 residues. V lost 2 bases and J 3 bases, leaving 3 bases between the germline ends. From germline, CDR1 is SGHAT and CDR2 FQNNGV. In DNA form, the CDR3 reads TGTGCCAGCAGCTTAAGGACAGATACGCAGTATTTT. Protein: CASSLRTDTQYF. The variable domain in full, completed from reference TRBV11-2 and TRBJ2-3, reads EAGVAQSPRYKIIEKRQSVAFWCNPISGHATLYWYQQILGQGPKLLIQFQNNGVVDDSQLPKDRFSAERLKGVDSTLKIQPAKLEDSAVYLCASSLRTDTQYFGPGTRLTVL.

The rearrangement uses TRBV6-5 and TRBJ2-7; 9 bases are shared with TRBD2. CDR1 and CDR2 from the germline V gene are MNHEY and SVGAGI. This CDR3 has 15 residues. J lost 0 bases, V lost 5 bases, and 5 bases had no gene match. The CDR3 DNA is TGTGCCAGCAGTCGGACTAGCGATTTCTCCTACGAGCAGTACTTC. This gives the protein CASSRTSDFSYEQYF.